These T cell receptor beta chains were read from a single sample in a study of TIL therapy for anti-PD-1-resistant metastatic lung cancer. Clones were read by immunoSEQ multiplex PCR, and TCRdb kept only the in-frame ones, dropping some. The profile covers tens of thousands of clones, with under 75% appearing a single time and approximately 7% taken by the ten largest. This sample comprised blood, obtained at baseline. Receptor source: a person aged 25 to 85 with non-small cell lung cancer. CDR3s include the opening cysteine and the closing phenylalanine or tryptophan. A D gene is named only where the DNA matches it firmly. Clone size is stated in some rows and not others, as once, few, many or a class when expanded.

clone size: .; J gene: TRBJ2-5; D gene: TRBD1; V gene: TRBV9; CDR3 DNA: TGTGCCAGCAGCCTACAGGGGACGGAGACCCAGTACTTC; CDR3 protein: CASSLQGTETQYF
clone size: .; J gene: TRBJ1-2; D gene: .; V gene: TRBV6-6; CDR3 DNA: TGTGCCAGCCAGGATCTTAATAACTATGGCTACACCTTC; CDR3 protein: CASQDLNNYGYTF
clone size: few; J gene: TRBJ2-1; D gene: .; V gene: TRBV7-2; CDR3 DNA: TGTGCCAGCAGCTTATTCGCCGGACCCAATGAGCAGTTCTTC; CDR3 protein: CASSLFAGPNEQFF
clone size: once; J gene: TRBJ2-7; D gene: .; V gene: TRBV5-5; CDR3 DNA: TGTGCCAGCAGCTTCTCCTACGAGCAGTACTTC; CDR3 protein: CASSFSYEQYF
clone size: .; J gene: TRBJ2-1; D gene: TRBD1; V gene: TRBV7-3; CDR3 DNA: TGTGCCAGCAGCTGGGACAGGGGGCTTCGGAATGAGCAGTTCTTC; CDR3 protein: CASSWDRGLRNEQFF
clone size: .; J gene: TRBJ2-6; D gene: .; V gene: TRBV29-1; CDR3 DNA: TGCAGCGTTGCGACAAATCTCCTCTCTGGGGCCAACGTCCTGACTTTC; CDR3 protein: CSVATNLLSGANVLTF
clone size: few; J gene: TRBJ2-7; D gene: .; V gene: TRBV7-9; CDR3 DNA: TGTGCCAGCAGCTTGCGGGTGTTGACAGCAGAGCAGTACTTC; CDR3 protein: CASSLRVLTAEQYF
clone size: few; J gene: TRBJ2-7; D gene: TRBD2; V gene: TRBV18; CDR3 DNA: TGTGCCAGCTCAGCGGGACTAGCGGGAGATGAGCAGTACTTC; CDR3 protein: CASSAGLAGDEQYF
clone size: .; J gene: TRBJ1-2; D gene: .; V gene: TRBV6-5; CDR3 DNA: TGTGCCAGCAGTTACACCGCAGGGTGGGGTGGCTACACCTTC; CDR3 protein: CASSYTAGWGGYTF
clone size: few; J gene: TRBJ1-1; D gene: .; V gene: TRBV5-1; CDR3 DNA: TGCGCCAGCAGCTTGACGACACCGAACACTGAAGCTTTCTTT; CDR3 protein: CASSLTTPNTEAFF
clone size: many; J gene: TRBJ1-1; D gene: .; V gene: TRBV19; CDR3 DNA: TGTGCCAGTAGTTTCTCCGTTGAAGCTTTCTTT; CDR3 protein: CASSFSVEAFF
clone size: once; J gene: TRBJ2-1; D gene: TRBD1; V gene: TRBV9; CDR3 DNA: TGTGCCAGCAGCGAGGACAGGTCCTCCTACAATGAGCAGTTCTTC; CDR3 protein: CASSEDRSSYNEQFF
clone size: .; J gene: TRBJ2-1; D gene: .; V gene: TRBV20-1; CDR3 DNA: TGCAGTGCTCACTCCTACAATGAGCAGTTCTTC; CDR3 protein: CSAHSYNEQFF
clone size: .; J gene: TRBJ2-3; D gene: TRBD2; V gene: TRBV7-9; CDR3 DNA: TGTGCCAGCAGCTTAAGGGCTAGCGGGGGGGCGGACGACACAGATACGCAGTATTTT; CDR3 protein: CASSLRASGGADDTDTQYF
clone size: .; J gene: TRBJ2-3; D gene: .; V gene: TRBV5-1; CDR3 DNA: TGCGCCAGCAGCTTGTTCCTAGGTGGGGACACAGATACGCAGTATTTT; CDR3 protein: CASSLFLGGDTDTQYF
clone size: few; J gene: TRBJ1-1; D gene: .; V gene: TRBV19; CDR3 DNA: TGTGCCAGTACCAGGGGTGGGGGACAGAACACTGAAGCTTTCTTT; CDR3 protein: CASTRGGGQNTEAFF
clone size: .; J gene: TRBJ2-7; D gene: .; V gene: TRBV6-1; CDR3 DNA: TGTGCCAGCAGTGAAGCGGGGTATGGCACCCCGAGTTCCTACGAGCAGTACTTC; CDR3 protein: CASSEAGYGTPSSYEQYF
clone size: once; J gene: TRBJ2-7; D gene: .; V gene: TRBV30; CDR3 DNA: TGTGCCTGGAGTGTATACGGTCCGGGCGAGCAGTACTTT; CDR3 protein: CAWSVYGPGEQYF
clone size: .; J gene: TRBJ2-1; D gene: TRBD2; V gene: TRBV10-3; CDR3 DNA: TGTGCCATCACCCCGGGACTAGCGCCTACGGGTGAGCAGTTCTTC; CDR3 protein: CAITPGLAPTGEQFF
clone size: .; J gene: TRBJ1-1; D gene: .; V gene: TRBV6-1; CDR3 DNA: TGTGCCAGCAGTTTCCACCCAAGGGGCGGCACTGAAGCTTTCTTT; CDR3 protein: CASSFHPRGGTEAFF
clone size: .; J gene: TRBJ2-3; D gene: .; V gene: TRBV6-1; CDR3 DNA: TGTGCCAGCAGTGAAAGCGTGGCGAGTGTAGATACGCAGTATTTT; CDR3 protein: CASSESVASVDTQYF
clone size: .; J gene: TRBJ1-2; D gene: .; V gene: TRBV7-8; CDR3 DNA: TGTGCCAGCAGCGTAACCCGGGAGTTTAGCTATGGCTACACCTTC; CDR3 protein: CASSVTREFSYGYTF
clone size: once; J gene: TRBJ1-4; D gene: .; V gene: TRBV5-6; CDR3 DNA: TGTGCCAGCAGCCGATCTTTAGATGAAAAACTGTTTTTT; CDR3 protein: CASSRSLDEKLFF
clone size: .; J gene: TRBJ2-3; D gene: TRBD1; V gene: TRBV6-1; CDR3 DNA: TGTGCCAGCAGTACCCGGGACAGAGCAGATACGCAGTATTTT; CDR3 protein: CASSTRDRADTQYF
clone size: .; J gene: TRBJ1-3; D gene: TRBD1; V gene: TRBV29-1; CDR3 DNA: TGCAGCGCTGGGACAGGGGGAAACACCATATATTTT; CDR3 protein: CSAGTGGNTIYF
clone size: .; J gene: TRBJ2-7; D gene: TRBD1; V gene: TRBV5-4; CDR3 DNA: TGTGCCAGCAGCTTGGGGCAGGGGGCCTACGAGCAGTACTTC; CDR3 protein: CASSLGQGAYEQYF
clone size: .; J gene: TRBJ2-2; D gene: .; V gene: TRBV5-1; CDR3 DNA: TGCGCCAGCAGCCCATACTCGGGGGCAGGGCGCACCGGGGAGCTGTTTTTT; CDR3 protein: CASSPYSGAGRTGELFF
clone size: .; J gene: TRBJ2-2; D gene: .; V gene: TRBV4-2; CDR3 DNA: TGTGCCAGCAGCCTTCAGGGCGGCTCTACCGGGGAGCTGTTTTTT; CDR3 protein: CASSLQGGSTGELFF
clone size: .; J gene: TRBJ2-7; D gene: .; V gene: TRBV11-2; CDR3 DNA: TGTGCCAGCAGCTTAGGCGGCAACAGGGGAGGCTCCTACGAGCAGTACTTC; CDR3 protein: CASSLGGNRGGSYEQYF
clone size: .; J gene: TRBJ1-1; D gene: .; V gene: TRBV5-8; CDR3 DNA: TGTGCCAGCAGCTTGGATAGGGCCATTGGAGCTTTCTTT; CDR3 protein: CASSLDRAIGAFF
clone size: few; J gene: TRBJ1-5; D gene: TRBD1; V gene: TRBV28; CDR3 DNA: TGTGCCAGCCAACCACAGGGGGCCTTCGGCAATCAGCCCCAGCATTTT; CDR3 protein: CASQPQGAFGNQPQHF
clone size: once; J gene: TRBJ1-1; D gene: .; V gene: TRBV13; CDR3 DNA: TGTGCCAGCAGCTTAGGCACCCCTCGGCAGCAGGGGACTGAAGCTTTCTTT; CDR3 protein: CASSLGTPRQQGTEAFF
clone size: .; J gene: TRBJ1-4; D gene: TRBD1; V gene: TRBV15; CDR3 DNA: TGTGCCACCAGCAAGCAGGGGGCTGGGAATGAAAAACTGTTTTTT; CDR3 protein: CATSKQGAGNEKLFF
clone size: .; J gene: TRBJ1-2; D gene: .; V gene: TRBV6-6; CDR3 DNA: TGTGCCAGCAAAGGGGACATTGAGGGCTACACCTTC; CDR3 protein: CASKGDIEGYTF
clone size: .; J gene: TRBJ1-1; D gene: .; V gene: TRBV6-6; CDR3 DNA: TGTGCCAGCAGTTACTTTGACCTCGGGAGTAACACTGAAGCTTTCTTT; CDR3 protein: CASSYFDLGSNTEAFF
clone size: .; J gene: TRBJ2-5; D gene: .; V gene: TRBV6-5; CDR3 DNA: TGTGCCAGCAGTTACTCAGGGCAGAACCCGACCCAGTACTTC; CDR3 protein: CASSYSGQNPTQYF
clone size: .; J gene: TRBJ2-7; D gene: .; V gene: TRBV5-1; CDR3 DNA: TGCGCCAGCAGCTTGGAGGCGGCATCAATCGGGCGTTACGAGCAGTACTTC; CDR3 protein: CASSLEAASIGRYEQYF